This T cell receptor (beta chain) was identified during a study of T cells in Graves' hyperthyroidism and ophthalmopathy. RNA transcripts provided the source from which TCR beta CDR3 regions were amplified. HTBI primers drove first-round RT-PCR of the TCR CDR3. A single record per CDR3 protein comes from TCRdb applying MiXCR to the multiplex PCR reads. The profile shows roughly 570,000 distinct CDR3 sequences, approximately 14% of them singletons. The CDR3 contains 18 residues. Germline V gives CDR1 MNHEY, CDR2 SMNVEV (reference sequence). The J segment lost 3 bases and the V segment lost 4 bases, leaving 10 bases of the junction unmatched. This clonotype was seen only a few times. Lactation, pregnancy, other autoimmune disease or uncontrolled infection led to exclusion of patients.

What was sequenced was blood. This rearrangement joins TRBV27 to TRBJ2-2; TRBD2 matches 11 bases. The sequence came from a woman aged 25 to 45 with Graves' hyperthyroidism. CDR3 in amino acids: CASSSVPGLAADTGELFF. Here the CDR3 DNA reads TGTGCCAGCAGTTCCGTCCCGGGACTAGCGGCAGACACCGGGGAGCTGTTTTTT.